The clone carrying this T cell receptor (beta chain) was seen only a few times. The antigen remains unidentified. The sample is drawn from a study of T-cell memory formation after mild COVID-19. For the study at large: TCR clusters were largely donor specific. Overall study results and limits: CD8+ contracting clones occupied EMRA, while CD4+ ones occupied mainly CM and EM.

The CDR3 has 15 residues. Trimming cost V 0 bases and J 2 bases, with 11 bases left between them. Germline CDR1 reads LGHNA; CDR2 reads YSLEER. TCRdb re-called the 5' RACE reads through MiXCR, storing one row per CDR3 protein. The data hold 40,000 or so distinct CDR3 sequences, with approximately 7% observed a single time. This sequence was found in an adult who had mild COVID-19 (a few samples of this study predate the infection). Cell type and time point are not known. Sequenced: PBMCs or a T cell subset sorted from them (not recorded which). The genes are TRBV4-3 and TRBJ2-7, with D tentatively TRBD2 (6 bases). The CDR3 here is CASSQDEQRAYEQYF. CDR3 nucleotides: TGCGCCAGCAGCCAAGATGAGCAGCGGGCCTACGAGCAGTACTTC.